This TCR beta chain was captured in a study of T cell responses to AZD1222 COVID-19 vaccine. Study-wide context: Recipients boosted at about 4 weeks or about 12 weeks are pooled. The study's findings and limits: Spike-wide coverage was observed for vaccine-associated CD4 TCRs, with dominant responses at 160-218 and 743-854. Females outnumbered males among donors, who were mostly white British; clonal diversity was possibly underestimated. Breadth and depth of Spike-specific TCRs rose after two AZD1222 doses.

Concerning this clone itself: Its antigen is unidentified.

Using immunoSEQ multiplex PCR, the repertoire was profiled, and TCRdb retains in-frame clones only, with some absent. The sample has 150,000 to 200,000 clones, 94% seen once; the top ten hold approximately 0.69%. The specimen comprised peripheral blood, sampled on day 0 of AZD1222 vaccination. The TCR comes from an adult in good health.

The CDR3 nucleotides read TGCTCCACGAAGGGAGGGATCTCCTACGAGCAGTACTTC. Protein product: CSTKGGISYEQYF. This chain connects TRBV29-1 to TRBJ2-7, with 7 bases identical to TRBD2. The CDR3 consists of 13 residues. Looked up from germline, CDR1 is SQVTM and CDR2 is ANQGSEA.